This T cell receptor beta chain was obtained from a study of blood T cells in healthy people across ages. Study observations and caveats: The study regarded diversity estimates from one million T cells as underestimates.

A J-beta primer mix and a sample-barcoded 5' primer were used in a second PCR of roughly 6 to 11 cycles. MiXCR, run by TCRdb on the 5' RACE reads, gives a single entry per CDR3 protein. The repertoire has hundreds of thousands of distinct CDR3 sequences, 40% to 45% of them found once; the top ten carry approximately 31%. In regard to this clonotype: What it binds is not known.

J gave up 8 bases and V 5 bases, and 11 bases lay outside the gene matches. The V gene's germline CDR1 is SGHAT and CDR2 FQNNGV. This CDR3 is built from 17 residues. This receptor was identified in a man of 80 years or more in good health. Sequencing input: blood. The rearrangement links TRBV11-2 to TRBJ2-1; 14 bases fit TRBD2. The CDR3 loop is CASSRIPTSGRADEQFF. CDR3 nucleotides: TGTGCCAGCAGCCGAATTCCGACTAGCGGGAGGGCAGATGAGCAGTTCTTC. Full variable domain (missing parts from reference TRBV11-2 and TRBJ2-1): EAGVAQSPRYKIIEKRQSVAFWCNPISGHATLYWYQQILGQGPKLLIQFQNNGVVDDSQLPKDRFSAERLKGVDSTLKIQPAKLEDSAVYLCASSRIPTSGRADEQFFGPGTRLTVL.